This TCR beta chain was obtained from a study of identical twins. TCRdb re-called the 5' RACE reads with MiXCR, one entry per CDR3 protein. The data show 510,000 or so distinct CDR3 sequences, 13% to 15% seen once. V lost 3 bases, J lost 2 bases, and 3 bases stayed unmatched. The CDR3 sequence is 14 residues long. The V gene's germline CDR1 is MNHEY and CDR2 SVGEGT. The same specimen was also included in a second study, on yellow fever vaccine responses in identical twins.

This chain connects TRBV6-2 or TRBV6-3 to TRBJ2-5; TRBD1 matches at 7 bases. This sequence originates from a woman between 18 and 30 years old in good health. Input material: CD4+ T cells sorted from blood. The CDR3 sequence is CASSYGQVQETQYF. The CDR3 nucleotides read TGTGCCAGCAGTTATGGACAGGTACAAGAGACCCAGTACTTC.